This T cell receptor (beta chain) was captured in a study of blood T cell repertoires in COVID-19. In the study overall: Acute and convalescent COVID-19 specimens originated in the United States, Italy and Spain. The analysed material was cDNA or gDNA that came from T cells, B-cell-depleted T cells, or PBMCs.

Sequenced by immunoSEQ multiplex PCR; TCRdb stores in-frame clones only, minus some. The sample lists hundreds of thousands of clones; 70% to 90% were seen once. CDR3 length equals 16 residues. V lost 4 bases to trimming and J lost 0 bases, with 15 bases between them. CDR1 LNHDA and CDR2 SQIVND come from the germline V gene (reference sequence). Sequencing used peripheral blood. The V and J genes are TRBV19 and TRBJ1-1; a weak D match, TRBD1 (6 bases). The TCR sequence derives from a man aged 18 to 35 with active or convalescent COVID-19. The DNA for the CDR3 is TGTGCCAGTAGTACATATTCGACAGGCTTGAACACTGAAGCTTTCTTT. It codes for CASSTYSTGLNTEAFF.